One TCR beta chain is described in this entry. No antigen is known for it. The data originate from a study of cytomegalovirus exposure and HLA in healthy donors. Study-wide findings and caveats: Being productive about 87% or about 30% of the time was typical of most TCR beta V segments in an earlier analysis.

This PCR relied on a set of 60 Vbeta primers and 13 Jbeta primers. Using immunoSEQ multiplex PCR, the repertoire was profiled, and TCRdb retains in-frame clones only, with some absent. The sample consists of roughly 89,000 clones, approximately 76% of them appearing once. This TCR derives from a man aged 25-45 years in good health and CMV-seropositive. The material sequenced was PBMCs.

The CDR3 sequence is CASSTGTGTNNEQFF. The CDR3 bases are TGCGCCAGCAGCACCGGGACAGGGACTAACAATGAGCAGTTCTTC. The V and J genes are TRBV5-1 and TRBJ2-1; 9 positions match TRBD1. Losses at the gene ends were 4 bases for V and 5 bases for J; bases not matched to a gene: 7. CDR3 size: 15 residues. Germline lookup yields CDR1 SGHRS and CDR2 YFSETQ.